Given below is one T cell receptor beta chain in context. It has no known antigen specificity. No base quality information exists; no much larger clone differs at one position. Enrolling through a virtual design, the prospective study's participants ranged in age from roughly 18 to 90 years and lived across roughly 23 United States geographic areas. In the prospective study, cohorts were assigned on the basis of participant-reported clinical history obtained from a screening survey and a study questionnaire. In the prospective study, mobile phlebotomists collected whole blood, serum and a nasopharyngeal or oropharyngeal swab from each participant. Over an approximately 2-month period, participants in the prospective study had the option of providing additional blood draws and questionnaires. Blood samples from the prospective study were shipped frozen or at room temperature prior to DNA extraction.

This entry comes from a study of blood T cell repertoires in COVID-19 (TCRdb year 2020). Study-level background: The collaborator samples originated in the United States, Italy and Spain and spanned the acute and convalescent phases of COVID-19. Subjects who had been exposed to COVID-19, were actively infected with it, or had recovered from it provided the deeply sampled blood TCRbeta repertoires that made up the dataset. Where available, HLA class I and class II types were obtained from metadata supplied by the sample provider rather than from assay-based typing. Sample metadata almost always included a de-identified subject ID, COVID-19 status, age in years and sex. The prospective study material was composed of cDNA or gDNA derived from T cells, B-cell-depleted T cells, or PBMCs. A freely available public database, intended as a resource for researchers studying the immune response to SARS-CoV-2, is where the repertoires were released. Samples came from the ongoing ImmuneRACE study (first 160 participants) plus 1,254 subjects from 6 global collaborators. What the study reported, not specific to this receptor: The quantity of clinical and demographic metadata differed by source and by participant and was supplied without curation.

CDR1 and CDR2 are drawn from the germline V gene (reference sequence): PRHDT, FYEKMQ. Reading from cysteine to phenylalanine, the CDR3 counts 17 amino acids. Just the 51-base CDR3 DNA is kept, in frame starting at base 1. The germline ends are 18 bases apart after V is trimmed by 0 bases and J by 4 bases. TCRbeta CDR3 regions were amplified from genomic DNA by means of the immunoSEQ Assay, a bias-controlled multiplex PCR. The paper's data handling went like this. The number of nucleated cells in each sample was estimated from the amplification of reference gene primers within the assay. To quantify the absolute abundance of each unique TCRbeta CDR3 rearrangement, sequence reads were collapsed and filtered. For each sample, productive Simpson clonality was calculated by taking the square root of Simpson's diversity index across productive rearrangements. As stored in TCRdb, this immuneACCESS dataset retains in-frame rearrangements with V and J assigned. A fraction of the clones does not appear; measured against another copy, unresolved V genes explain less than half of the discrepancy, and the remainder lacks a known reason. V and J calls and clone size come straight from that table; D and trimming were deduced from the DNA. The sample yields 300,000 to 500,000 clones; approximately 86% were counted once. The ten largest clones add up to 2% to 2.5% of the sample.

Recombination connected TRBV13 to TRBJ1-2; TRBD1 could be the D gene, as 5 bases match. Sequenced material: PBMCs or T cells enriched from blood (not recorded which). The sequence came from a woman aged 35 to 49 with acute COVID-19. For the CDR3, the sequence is CASSLGHSGSGGYGYTF. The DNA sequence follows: TGTGCCAGCAGCTTAGGTCATTCCGGGAGCGGGGGCTATGGCTACACCTTC.